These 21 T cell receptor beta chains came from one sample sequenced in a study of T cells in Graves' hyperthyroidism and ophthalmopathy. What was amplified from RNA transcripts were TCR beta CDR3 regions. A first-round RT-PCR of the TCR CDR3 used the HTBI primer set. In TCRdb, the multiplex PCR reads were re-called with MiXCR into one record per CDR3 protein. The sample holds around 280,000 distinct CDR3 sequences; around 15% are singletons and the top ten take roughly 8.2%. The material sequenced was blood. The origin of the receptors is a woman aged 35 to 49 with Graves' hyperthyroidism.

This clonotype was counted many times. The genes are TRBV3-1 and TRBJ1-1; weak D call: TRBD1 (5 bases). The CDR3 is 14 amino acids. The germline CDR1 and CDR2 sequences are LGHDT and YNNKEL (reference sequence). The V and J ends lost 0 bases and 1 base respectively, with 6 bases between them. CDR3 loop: CASSQEGGNTEAFF. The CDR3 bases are TGTGCCAGCAGCCAAGAGGGGGGGAACACTGAAGCTTTCTTT.

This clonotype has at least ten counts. This CDR3 is CASGPGTANNQPQHF. In nucleotides, the CDR3 is TGTGCCAGCGGCCCTGGGACAGCCAACAATCAGCCCCAGCATTTT. The rearrangement joins TRBV2 to TRBJ1-5; 7 positions agree with TRBD1. V lost 8 bases and J lost 3; bases outside the gene matches: 10. This CDR3 region has 15 residues. Germline-derived CDR1 and CDR2 are SNHLY and FYNNEI.

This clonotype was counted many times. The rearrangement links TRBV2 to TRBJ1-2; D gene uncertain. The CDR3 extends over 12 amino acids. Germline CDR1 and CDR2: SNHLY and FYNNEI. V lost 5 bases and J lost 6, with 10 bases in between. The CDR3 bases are TGTGCCAGCAGTCCTTATTCTGATGGCTACACCTTC. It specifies CASSPYSDGYTF.

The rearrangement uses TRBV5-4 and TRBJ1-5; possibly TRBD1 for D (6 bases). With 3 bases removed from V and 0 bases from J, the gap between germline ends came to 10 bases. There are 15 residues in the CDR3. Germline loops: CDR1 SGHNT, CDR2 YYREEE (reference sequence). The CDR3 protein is CASSWGGSSNQPQHF. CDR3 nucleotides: TGTGCCAGCAGCTGGGGGGGCAGTAGCAATCAGCCCCAGCATTTT.

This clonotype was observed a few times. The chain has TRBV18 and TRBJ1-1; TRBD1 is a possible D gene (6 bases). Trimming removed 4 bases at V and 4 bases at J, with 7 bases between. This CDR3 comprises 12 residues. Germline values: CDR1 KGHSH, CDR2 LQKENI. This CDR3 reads CASSQTGTEAFF. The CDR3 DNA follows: TGTGCCAGCTCACAGACAGGCACTGAAGCTTTCTTT.

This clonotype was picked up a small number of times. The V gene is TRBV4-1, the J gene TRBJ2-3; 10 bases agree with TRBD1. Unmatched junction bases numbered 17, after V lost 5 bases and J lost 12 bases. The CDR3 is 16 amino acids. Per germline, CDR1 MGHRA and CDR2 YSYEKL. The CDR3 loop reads CASSRDWDRGPVIQYF. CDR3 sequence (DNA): TGCGCCAGCAGCAGAGATTGGGACAGGGGCCCCGTGATCCAGTATTTT.

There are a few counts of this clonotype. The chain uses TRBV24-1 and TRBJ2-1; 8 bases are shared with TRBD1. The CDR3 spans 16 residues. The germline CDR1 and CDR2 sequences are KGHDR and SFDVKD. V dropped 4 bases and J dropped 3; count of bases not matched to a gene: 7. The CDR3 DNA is TGTGCCACCAGTGACATAACAGGGGGGCACTACAATGAGCAGTTCTTC. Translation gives CATSDITGGHYNEQFF.

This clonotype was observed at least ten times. CDR3 sequence: CSARRGSGSTDTQYF. CDR3 sequence (DNA): TGCAGTGCTAGAAGGGGTAGCGGGAGCACAGATACGCAGTATTTT. J is TRBJ2-3 and V is TRBV20-1; 7 bases are shared with TRBD2. The CDR3 totals 15 residues. Germline assignment: CDR1 DFQATT and CDR2 SNEGSKA (reference sequence). With V trimmed by 2 bases and J by 0 bases, 5 bases remained unmatched.

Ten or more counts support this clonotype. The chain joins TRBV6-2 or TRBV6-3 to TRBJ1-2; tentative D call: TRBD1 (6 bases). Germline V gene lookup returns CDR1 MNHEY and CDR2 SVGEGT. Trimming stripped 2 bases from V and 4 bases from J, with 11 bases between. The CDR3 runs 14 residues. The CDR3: CASSYHGQFYGYTF. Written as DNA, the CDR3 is TGTGCCAGCAGTTACCATGGACAGTTCTATGGCTACACCTTC.

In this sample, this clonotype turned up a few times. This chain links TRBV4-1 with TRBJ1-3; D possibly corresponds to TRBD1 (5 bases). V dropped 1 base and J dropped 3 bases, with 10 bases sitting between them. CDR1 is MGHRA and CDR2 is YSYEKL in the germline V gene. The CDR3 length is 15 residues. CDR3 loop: CASSQVMGDGNTIYF. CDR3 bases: TGCGCCAGCAGCCAAGTGATGGGGGATGGAAACACCATATATTTT.

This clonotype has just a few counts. CDR3 nucleotides: TGTGCCAGCTCACCACTGGTCTATGACACGGCTGAGCAGTTCTTC. This gives the protein CASSPLVYDTAEQFF. V gene TRBV18 combines with J gene TRBJ2-1; no definite D call. The V and J ends lost 1 base and 9 bases respectively, with 16 bases between them. The germline gives CDR1 KGHSH, CDR2 LQKENI. The CDR3 runs 15 residues.

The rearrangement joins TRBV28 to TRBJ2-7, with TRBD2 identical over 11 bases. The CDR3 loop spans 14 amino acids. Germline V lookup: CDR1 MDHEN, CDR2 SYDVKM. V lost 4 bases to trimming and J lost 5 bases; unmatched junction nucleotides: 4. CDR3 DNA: TGTGCCAGCAGTTATAGCGGGAGGGCCAACGAGCAGTACTTC. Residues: CASSYSGRANEQYF.

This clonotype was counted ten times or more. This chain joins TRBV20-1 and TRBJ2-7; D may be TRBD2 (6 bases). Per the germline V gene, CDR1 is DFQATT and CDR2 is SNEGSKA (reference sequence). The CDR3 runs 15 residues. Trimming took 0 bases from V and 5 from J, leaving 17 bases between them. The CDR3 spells CSARDGGMASDEQYF. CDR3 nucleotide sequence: TGCAGTGCTAGAGATGGGGGTATGGCTAGCGACGAGCAGTACTTC.

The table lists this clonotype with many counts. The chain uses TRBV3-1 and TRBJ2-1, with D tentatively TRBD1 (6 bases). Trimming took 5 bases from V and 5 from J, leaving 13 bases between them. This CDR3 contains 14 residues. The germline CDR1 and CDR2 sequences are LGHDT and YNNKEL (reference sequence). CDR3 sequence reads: CASSRTGLDNEQFF. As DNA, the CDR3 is TGTGCCAGCAGCAGAACAGGGTTGGACAATGAGCAGTTCTTC.

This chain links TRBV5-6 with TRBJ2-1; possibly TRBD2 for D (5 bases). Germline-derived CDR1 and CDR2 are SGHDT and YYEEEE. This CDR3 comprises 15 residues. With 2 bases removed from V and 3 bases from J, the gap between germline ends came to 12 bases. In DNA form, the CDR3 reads TGTGCCAGCAGCTTAGGACTCCTCGACTACAATGAGCAGTTCTTC. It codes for CASSLGLLDYNEQFF.

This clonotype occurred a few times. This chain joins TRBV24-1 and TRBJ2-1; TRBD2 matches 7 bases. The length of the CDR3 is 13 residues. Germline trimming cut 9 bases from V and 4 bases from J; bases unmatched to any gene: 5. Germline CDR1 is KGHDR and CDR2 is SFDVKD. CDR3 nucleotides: TGTGCCACCGGGAGGGCGGGGTACAATGAGCAGTTCTTC. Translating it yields CATGRAGYNEQFF.

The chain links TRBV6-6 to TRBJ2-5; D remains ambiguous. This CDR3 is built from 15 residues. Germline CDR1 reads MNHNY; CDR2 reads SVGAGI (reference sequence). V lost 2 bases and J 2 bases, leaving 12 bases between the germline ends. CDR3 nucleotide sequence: TGTGCCAGCAGTTACGGCCGGAGTCCACAAGAGACCCAGTACTTC. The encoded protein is CASSYGRSPQETQYF.

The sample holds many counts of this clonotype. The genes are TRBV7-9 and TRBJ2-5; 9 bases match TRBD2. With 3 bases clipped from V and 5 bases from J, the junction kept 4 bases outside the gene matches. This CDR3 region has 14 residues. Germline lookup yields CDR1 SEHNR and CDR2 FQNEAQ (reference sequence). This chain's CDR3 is CASSFTGTSETQYF. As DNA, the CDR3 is TGTGCCAGCAGCTTCACCGGGACTAGCGAGACCCAGTACTTC.

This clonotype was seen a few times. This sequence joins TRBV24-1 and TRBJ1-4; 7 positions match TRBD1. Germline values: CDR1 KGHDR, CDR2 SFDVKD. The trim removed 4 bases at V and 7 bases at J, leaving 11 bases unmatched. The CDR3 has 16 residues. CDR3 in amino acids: CATSDPGQDDPEKLFF. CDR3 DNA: TGTGCCACCAGTGACCCCGGACAGGATGACCCTGAAAAACTGTTTTTT.

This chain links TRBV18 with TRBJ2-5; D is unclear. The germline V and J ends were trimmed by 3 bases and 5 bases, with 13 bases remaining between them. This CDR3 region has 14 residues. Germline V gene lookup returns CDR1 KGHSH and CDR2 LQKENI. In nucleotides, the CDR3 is TGTGCCAGCTCACCGGCTAGTTCCAGGGAGACCCAGTACTTC. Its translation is CASSPASSRETQYF.

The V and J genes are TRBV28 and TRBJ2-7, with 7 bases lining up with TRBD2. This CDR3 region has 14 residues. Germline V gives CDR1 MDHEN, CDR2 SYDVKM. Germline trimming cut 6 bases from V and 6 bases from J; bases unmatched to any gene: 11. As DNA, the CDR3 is TGTGCCAGCAGACCGCATCGGGGGGTCGGCGAGCAGTACTTC. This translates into CASRPHRGVGEQYF. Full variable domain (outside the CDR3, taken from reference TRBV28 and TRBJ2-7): DVKVTQSSRYLVKRTGEKVFLECVQDMDHENMFWYRQDPGLGLRLIYFSYDVKMKEKGDIPEGYSVSREKKERFSLILESASTNQTSMYLCASRPHRGVGEQYFGPGTRLTVT.